Given below is one T cell receptor (beta chain) in context. Followed over time, Seattle patients had been enrolled while infection was active. This record belongs to a study of blood T cell repertoires in COVID-19. Study at large: In each case, the material was cDNA or gDNA derived from T cells, B-cell-depleted T cells, or PBMCs.

Germline CDR1 is MGHRA and CDR2 is YSYEKL. CDR3 length equals 15 residues. V lost 1 base and J lost 4, with 10 bases in between. As originally analysed: Counts of nucleated cells, estimated from reference gene primer amplification, were obtained. Measured with immunoSEQ multiplex PCR; TCRdb has only the in-frame clones, and not every one. V, J and clone size derive from that table, while D and trimming were established from the DNA sequence. The data hold around 71,000 clones, with 83% observed a single time. The genes are TRBV4-1 and TRBJ1-4; D unresolved. Material for sequencing was peripheral blood. The receptor was isolated from a man younger than 45 with COVID-19, enrolled during active disease. CDR3 protein: CASSQVAGYNEKLFF. CDR3 DNA: TGCGCCAGCAGCCAAGTTGCGGGCTATAATGAAAAACTGTTTTTT.